A selection of T cell receptor beta chains follows, all from one sample in a study of T cells in localized non-small cell lung cancer. Only in-frame clones appear in the TCRdb table, and some are missing; sequencing was by immunoSEQ multiplex PCR. The sample lists roughly 3,500 clones, around 30% occurring once. The starting material was lung tumor tissue, obtained before any cancer treatment. The receptors come from a male donor aged 60 or older with stage I lung adenocarcinoma. CDR3s include the opening cysteine and the closing phenylalanine or tryptophan. Fields, in order: J gene, D gene, clone size, CDR3 length, V gene, CDR3 protein. A D gene is named only where the DNA matches it firmly. Clone size appears in some rows only: once, few, many, or a class for an expanded clone.

>TRBJ1-2|-|-|14|TRBV5-1
CASSSPGILYGYTF
>TRBJ1-5|-|few|13|TRBV18
CASSWESNQPQHF
>TRBJ1-5|-|-|14|TRBV18
CASSSQGNNQPQHF
>TRBJ1-5|TRBD1|few|14|TRBV10-2
CASSWTGDGQPQHF
>TRBJ2-3|TRBD2|-|15|TRBV6-8
CASSPSGGRGDTQYF
>TRBJ2-4|TRBD1|few|15|TRBV11-3
CASSSDRDRGNIQYF
>TRBJ2-3|TRBD2|few|17|TRBV5-1
CASSPRSGGVRTDTQYF
>TRBJ2-5|-|once|17|TRBV19
CASSIGASGGARETQYF
>TRBJ1-1|-|medium-sized|14|TRBV5-1
CASSFTGQNTEAFF
>TRBJ2-5|-|-|13|TRBV29-1
CSVEVALRGTQYF
>TRBJ2-1|-|few|15|TRBV11-3
CASSTSPSSYNEQFF
>TRBJ1-4|TRBD1|few|14|TRBV6-8
CASRNRGRHEKLFF
>TRBJ2-2|TRBD2|-|20|TRBV10-2
CASRIPLRAGRARLTGELFF
>TRBJ1-1|-|-|14|TRBV30
CAWISPGVWTEAFF
>TRBJ1-3|TRBD1|few|16|TRBV9
CASRGGQDSSGNTIYF
>TRBJ1-6|-|few|16|TRBV1
CASSQGTGRGISPLHF
>TRBJ1-1|-|-|14|TRBV6-8
CASSEDGLNTEAFF
>TRBJ2-2|TRBD1|once|14|TRBV29-1
CSVARTGFTGELFF
>TRBJ2-2|-|few|16|TRBV11-3
CASSQVGGPNTGELFF
>TRBJ1-4|-|medium-sized|14|TRBV6-8
CASSAAFPNEKLFF
>TRBJ1-2|TRBD1|few|18|TRBV19
CASSIGGTGATGNYGYTF
>TRBJ1-2|-|-|15|TRBV19
CASSPGRLGDYGYTF
>TRBJ2-4|TRBD2|few|16|TRBV4-1
CASSQRAGGPENIQYF
>TRBJ1-6|-|-|13|TRBV25-1
CASSEMGDSPLHF
>TRBJ1-6|TRBD1|-|18|TRBV10-2
CASKGAKGAGAYNSPLHF
>TRBJ2-1|TRBD1|once|15|TRBV19
CASSFGQGENNEQFF
>TRBJ1-5|-|few|18|TRBV9
CAKRPGFRFDYSNQPQHF
>TRBJ2-6|-|-|14|TRBV29-1
CSVGSHSGANVLTF
>TRBJ2-7|-|medium-sized|17|TRBV12-2
CASRLRGKGPHSYEQYF
>TRBJ2-4|-|-|13|TRBV18
CASSPPLENIQYF
>TRBJ1-6|-|few|14|TRBV19
CASSIWGSDSPLHF
>TRBJ1-1|TRBD1|-|14|TRBV6-8
CASKGTGTNTEAFF
>TRBJ1-2|TRBD1|medium-sized|14|TRBV11-3
CASSHRGINYGYTF
>TRBJ2-1|-|-|16|TRBV18
CASSPPQGRGANEQFF
>TRBJ2-7|-|-|12|TRBV30
CAWSVTAREQYF
>TRBJ1-1|TRBD1|few|12|TRBV6-8
CASRTGQGEAFF
>TRBJ1-2|TRBD1|few|15|TRBV7-7
CASSFTGTGFNGYTF
>TRBJ2-3|-|-|12|TRBV2
CASSPQGGGTYF
>TRBJ2-7|-|-|13|TRBV28
CASSLRTAYEQYF
>TRBJ2-5|-|few|13|TRBV12-5
CASTTWAEETQYF
>TRBJ1-1|TRBD1|-|12|TRBV29-1
CSAGDSGTEAFF
>TRBJ1-6|TRBD1|-|14|TRBV11-3
CASSLGQVGSPLHF
>TRBJ2-7|TRBD1|medium-sized|17|TRBV6-8
CASSYSEPGQGAYEQYF
>TRBJ2-1|TRBD1|few|18|TRBV11-3
CASSLVYGDRASYNEQFF
>TRBJ2-1|-|few|14|TRBV9
CASSTRDTNNEQFF
>TRBJ1-1|-|-|15|TRBV19
CASSLMLFMNTEAFF
>TRBJ1-6|-|-|16|TRBV6-8
CASTRHRDTFNSPLHF
>TRBJ1-3|-|-|14|TRBV30
CAWSVTGLGGTIYF
>TRBJ2-5|-|-|14|TRBV29-1
CSVGTGTTGETQYF
>TRBJ1-2|-|-|12|TRBV6-7
CASSSGGPGYTF
>TRBJ1-5|-|few|14|TRBV28
CASSLGGTAQSQHF
>TRBJ1-5|-|-|13|TRBV6-8
CARTIQGNQPQHF
>TRBJ1-5|-|medium-sized|15|TRBV6-8
CASSRGTLSNQPQHF
>TRBJ2-1|-|few|15|TRBV11-3
CASSLGLATYNEQFF
>TRBJ1-2|TRBD1|-|15|TRBV19
CASSIDQDRNYGYTF